A single sample gave rise to the 15 T cell receptor beta chains below, sequenced in a study of T cell repertoires in cytomegalovirus infection (dated by TCRdb to about 2019). The sequencer was an Illumina HiSeq 1500. TCRdb passed the public sequencing reads through fastp at Q25 and MiXCR, retaining productive beta sequences. Rows with one shared CDR3 protein collapse into an entry with the most common genes and DNA. This sample gives approximately 700,000 distinct CDR3 sequences in total; about a third of them show up just once. Roughly 2.8% of the sample comes from the top ten. The sequencing sample was made of PBMCs. The receptors come from a human donor in good health (CMV status not recorded). Some clones in this sample may be carry-over from other donors' samples.

This clonotype was counted only a few times. The chain uses TRBV28 and TRBJ1-5; no clear D. This CDR3 contains 15 residues. Germline V gene data show CDR1 as MDHEN and CDR2 as SYDVKM. V lost 4 bases and J lost 5, with 15 bases in between. The CDR3 DNA is TGTGCCAGCAGTTCCTCGGCAGATAATTATCAGCCCCAGCATTTT. Translating it yields CASSSSADNYQPQHF.

The chain links TRBV27 to TRBJ2-7; 12 bases fit TRBD2. V was pared by 6 bases and J by 2 bases, with 5 bases of the junction left unmatched. The germline V gene encodes CDR1 MNHEY and CDR2 SMNVEV (reference sequence). The CDR3 length is 15 residues. This CDR3 is CASSKLAGGAYEQYF. In DNA, the CDR3 is TGTGCCAGCAGCAAACTAGCGGGAGGCGCCTACGAGCAGTACTTC.

This chain joins TRBV29-1 and TRBJ2-5; D unresolved. The CDR3 runs 12 residues. The V end lost 5 bases, the J end lost 1 base, and 8 bases lay between the germline ends. From germline, CDR1 is SQVTM and CDR2 ANQGSEA. The CDR3 spells CSVKTSQETQYF. CDR3 DNA: TGCAGCGTTAAGACCTCCCAAGAGACCCAGTACTTC.

V gene TRBV20-1 combines with J gene TRBJ2-7, with 11 bases lining up with TRBD2. The CDR3 spans 14 residues. Germline lookup yields CDR1 DFQATT and CDR2 SNEGSKA (reference sequence). V lost 3 bases, J lost 4 bases, and 5 bases stayed unmatched. DNA of the CDR3: TGCAGTGCTAGGGCGTCTAGCGGGAGGTACGAGCAGTACTTC. Translated, it gives CSARASSGRYEQYF.

This chain joins TRBV5-1 and TRBJ2-1; D tentatively fits TRBD1 or TRBD2 (6 bases each). Germline-derived CDR1 and CDR2 are SGHRS and YFSETQ. The ends were cut back, 4 bases at V and 0 bases at J, with 32 bases in the middle. The CDR3 length is 22 residues. CDR3 sequence reads: CASSARSIGSRRGGNSYNEQFF. CDR3 in DNA: TGCGCCAGCAGCGCGAGGTCGATAGGGTCTAGACGAGGGGGGAACTCCTACAATGAGCAGTTCTTC.

The V gene is TRBV6-4, the J gene TRBJ1-2; 7 nucleotides line up with TRBD1. This CDR3 is 15 amino acids long. J lost 5 bases, V lost 4 bases, and 10 bases had no gene match. Germline V gene lookup returns CDR1 MRHNA and CDR2 SNTAGT. CDR3 sequence reads: CASSAATGNGYGYTF. CDR3 DNA sequence: TGTGCCAGCAGTGCCGCGACAGGGAACGGGTATGGCTACACCTTC.

The rearrangement joins TRBV20-1 to TRBJ2-3; D uncertain. This CDR3 is built from 15 residues. Germline CDR1 DFQATT, CDR2 SNEGSKA (reference sequence). Deletions cut 3 bases from V and 7 bases from J, with 20 bases between. The DNA for the CDR3 is TGCAGTGCTAGTCCCTCTCCCTCTCTTTCAAATACGCAGTATTTT. Its protein product is CSASPSPSLSNTQYF.

In the case of this clonotype: A much larger clone sits a single nucleotide away, making a read error possible. The CDR3 bases are TGTGCCAGCAGCTTAGAAAATTTTGGGGGAGCTGAAGCTTTCTTT. This translates into CASSLENFGGAEAFF. The rearrangement links TRBV7-8 to TRBJ1-1; TRBD1 might be the D (5 bases). V lost 1 base, J lost 6 bases, and 15 bases lay in between. The CDR3 contains 15 residues. The germline CDR1 and CDR2 sequences are SGHVS and FQNEAQ.

This clonotype was detected only a few times. This rearrangement joins TRBV11-2 to TRBJ2-3, with 8 nucleotides matching TRBD2. The CDR3 consists of 16 residues. The ends lost 3 bases at V and 5 bases at J; junction bases unmatched: 10. Germline values: CDR1 SGHAT, CDR2 FQNNGV. The CDR3 region has the DNA TGTGCCAGCAGCTTGTCCCTAGTGGCGGGAGGAGATACGCAGTATTTT. This gives the protein CASSLSLVAGGDTQYF.

On this clonotype itself: A much more abundant neighbour one base away suggests this may be a read error. The final CDR3 position lacks the conserved phenylalanine or tryptophan, pointing to a likely read error. V and J are TRBV7-6 and TRBJ2-7; 7 bases are a match to TRBD1. The V segment lost 5 bases and the J segment 4 bases; nucleotides outside the gene matches: 5. Germline assignment: CDR1 SGHVS and CDR2 FNYEAQ. CDR3 size: 13 residues. CDR3 protein: CASSPDREYEQYL. The CDR3 DNA reads TGTGCCAGCAGCCCTGACAGGGAGTACGAGCAGTACTTA.

Only one count was recorded for this clonotype. For the CDR3, the DNA is TGTGCCAGCACCTGGGAGGCGGCTAACTATGGCTACACCTTC. Its translation is CASTWEAANYGYTF. J is TRBJ1-2 and V is TRBV5-8; D unclear. Per the germline V gene, CDR1 is SGHTS and CDR2 is YDEGEE. This CDR3 spans 14 amino acids. V was trimmed by 6 bases and J by 0 bases, leaving 12 bases between them.

On this clonotype itself: Possible read error: a much larger clone is one base away. A read error is likely, as this CDR3 ends without the conserved phenylalanine or tryptophan. This chain joins TRBV7-6 and TRBJ2-2; 7 bases align to TRBD2. V gave up 1 base and J gave up 4 bases; unmatched junction bases: 6. The germline gives CDR1 SGHVS, CDR2 FNYEAQ. The CDR3 contains 16 residues. CDR3 bases: TGTGCCAGCAGCTTAGTGGCTAGCGGCCTCACCGGGGAGCTGTTTTTG. Its protein product is CASSLVASGLTGELFL.

This clonotype was seen more than once but under ten times. This chain links TRBV7-2 with TRBJ2-1; D is perhaps TRBD1 (5 bases). Germline CDR1 SGHTA, CDR2 FQGNSA. CDR3 length: 15 amino acids. V shed 4 bases and J shed 4 bases, with 14 bases lying between them. CDR3 nucleotide sequence: TGTGCCAGCAGCTCTCCAGGGTCGAAATACAATGAGCAGTTCTTC. The encoded protein is CASSSPGSKYNEQFF.

V is TRBV7-3 and J is TRBJ1-4, with 9 bases lining up with TRBD1. CDR3 length: 15 residues. The germline CDR1 and CDR2 sequences are SGHTA and FQGTGA. The J segment lost 8 bases and the V segment lost 5 bases, leaving 9 bases of the junction unmatched. CDR3 in DNA: TGTGCCAGCAGCAAAGACGCGACAGGGGGAGAAAAACTGTTTTTT. Protein: CASSKDATGGEKLFF.

This clonotype was counted between two and nine times. This chain uses TRBV7-8 with TRBJ1-5; a weak D match, TRBD1 (6 bases). This CDR3 is built from 16 residues. Germline loops: CDR1 SGHVS, CDR2 FQNEAQ. The ends were cut back, 4 bases at V and 1 base at J, with 14 bases in the middle. The CDR3 protein is CASSSAGQTSNQPQHF. DNA of the CDR3: TGTGCCAGCAGCTCTGCCGGACAGACAAGCAATCAGCCCCAGCATTTT.